A single sample gave rise to the 31 T cell receptor beta chains below, sequenced in a study of cytomegalovirus exposure and HLA in healthy donors. The PCR ran on 60 Vbeta and 13 Jbeta primers. The method was immunoSEQ multiplex PCR; TCRdb's version includes in-frame clones alone and lacks a portion of them. The data contain about 130,000 clones, 10% of them singletons. Sequenced material: PBMCs. Source of these receptors: a woman between 18 and 30 years old in good health and CMV-seropositive.

This clone turned up a few times. The chain recombines TRBV14 with TRBJ2-1, with TRBD2 matching over 9 bases. Germline V gene data show CDR1 as SGHDN and CDR2 as FVKESK. This CDR3 is built from 15 residues. The ends lost 0 bases at V and 8 bases at J; junction bases unmatched: 5. CDR3 sequence (DNA): TGTGCCAGCAGCCAAGAAGCGGGAGGAAGGTATGAGCAGTTCTTC. Residues: CASSQEAGGRYEQFF.

In this sample, this clone turned up a few times. The rearrangement links TRBV6-5 to TRBJ1-4; D may be TRBD1 (5 bases). In germline, CDR1 is MNHEY, CDR2 SVGAGI. V dropped 4 bases and J dropped 2 bases, with 14 bases sitting between them. This CDR3 spans 16 amino acids. The CDR3 nucleotides read TGTGCCAGCAGTTGGGGCAGCAGTCGGACTAATGAAAAACTGTTTTTT. Translating gives CASSWGSSRTNEKLFF.

The chain recombines TRBV4-1 with TRBJ2-3; D is unclear. V was pared by 0 bases and J by 2 bases, with 12 bases between. This CDR3 region has 16 residues. Per the germline V gene, CDR1 is MGHRA and CDR2 is YSYEKL. The CDR3 region has the DNA TGCGCCAGCAGCCAAGAGCCCAGGATTCACACAGATACGCAGTATTTT. Encoded protein: CASSQEPRIHTDTQYF.

The table lists this clone with a few counts. One end of the junction is discordant with germline, which a read error may explain. CDR3 amino acids: CASSSDRANYGYTF. The CDR3, as DNA: TGTGCCAGCAGTTCGGACAGGGCTAATTATGGCTACACCTTC. This chain joins TRBV7-9 and TRBJ1-2; 8 positions match TRBD1. CDR3 size: 14 residues. The V gene's germline CDR1 is SEHNR and CDR2 FQNEAQ (reference sequence).

The V gene is TRBV6-1, the J gene TRBJ2-5, with TRBD2 as a possible D gene (5 bases). This CDR3 has 11 residues. Germline V gives CDR1 MNHNS, CDR2 SASEGT. Trimming removed 7 bases at V and 3 bases at J, with 6 bases between. CDR3 residues: CASKREETQYF. The CDR3 DNA sequence: TGTGCCAGCAAGAGGGAAGAGACCCAGTACTTC.

The rearrangement uses TRBV20-1 and TRBJ1-1; the D is unclear. CDR3 length: 11 residues. V was trimmed by 6 bases and J by 2 bases, leaving 7 bases between them. Looked up from germline, CDR1 is DFQATT and CDR2 is SNEGSKA (reference sequence). CDR3 protein: CSAPFNTEAFF. CDR3 nucleotides: TGCAGTGCCCCCTTTAACACTGAAGCTTTCTTT.

Concerning this clone itself: No conserved phenylalanine or tryptophan ends this CDR3, so it is likely a read error. The V call is TRBV5-6, the J call TRBJ2-7; D gene unclear. Germline values: CDR1 SGHDT, CDR2 YYEEEE. The length of the CDR3 is 14 residues. Trimming took 4 bases from V and 0 from J, leaving 11 bases between them. The CDR3 nucleotides read TGTGCCAGCAGCCACAAGGCGGTCTCCTACGAGCAGTACCTC. Protein sequence: CASSHKAVSYEQYL.

Details on this clone: The conserved final phenylalanine or tryptophan is absent from the CDR3, which likely points to a read error. V usage is TRBV5-1 and J usage is TRBJ2-7, with 8 positions matching TRBD1. The germline V gene has CDR1 SGHRS and CDR2 YFSETQ. Trimming at V came to 1 base and at J to 4 bases, leaving 16 bases not matched to a gene. The CDR3 runs 18 residues. The CDR3 reads CASSLTTSDRAGVYEQYL. The CDR3 DNA sequence: TGCGCCAGCAGCTTGACCACGTCGGACAGGGCTGGTGTGTACGAGCAGTACCTC.

This clone has more than one count but fewer than ten. The genes are TRBV7-8 and TRBJ2-2, with 9 positions matching TRBD2. The V and J ends lost 5 bases and 4 bases, in that order; junction bases with no gene match: 8. This CDR3 has 16 residues. Looked up from germline, CDR1 is SGHVS and CDR2 is FQNEAQ. The CDR3 nucleotides are TGTGCCAGCAGCCCCATAGCGGGAGCAGTCACCGGGGAGCTGTTTTTT. As protein: CASSPIAGAVTGELFF.

Only a few counts were recorded for this clone. The gene calls are TRBV6-1 and TRBJ2-1; 9 bases line up with TRBD2. The CDR3 contains 14 residues. The germline V gene has CDR1 MNHNS and CDR2 SASEGT. Trimming at V came to 10 bases and at J to 3 bases, leaving 7 bases not matched to a gene. The CDR3 spells CAIKGLALYNEQFF. The CDR3 bases are TGTGCCATCAAGGGACTAGCCCTCTACAATGAGCAGTTCTTC.

This chain links TRBV6-6 with TRBJ2-1, with 9 positions matching TRBD2. In germline, CDR1 is MNHNY, CDR2 SVGAGI (reference sequence). The CDR3 contains 15 residues. V was clipped by 10 bases and J by 7 bases; unmatched bases: 14. The CDR3, as DNA: TGTGCCATCTCGGCCACTAGCGGGCCGAGGAATGAGCAGTTCTTC. Protein sequence: CAISATSGPRNEQFF.

This clone was found a few times. The chain is built from TRBV5-4 and TRBJ2-3; perhaps TRBD2 as D (5 bases). This CDR3 contains 14 residues. The germline V gene has CDR1 SGHNT and CDR2 YYREEE (reference sequence). V shed 6 bases and J shed 6 bases, with 17 bases lying between them. CDR3: CASTLLTGSDTQYF. CDR3 sequence (DNA): TGTGCCAGCACCTTATTGACGGGGTCGGATACGCAGTATTTT.

This clone was recorded a few times. This chain connects TRBV2 to TRBJ2-7; D may be TRBD2 (6 bases). The CDR3 has 13 residues. V lost 8 bases to trimming and J lost 2 bases, with 13 bases between them. The germline V gene encodes CDR1 SNHLY and CDR2 FYNNEI. The CDR3 reads CASGVERAYEQYF. CDR3 DNA: TGTGCCAGCGGGGTGGAGCGGGCCTACGAGCAGTACTTC.

The chain employs TRBV7-2 and TRBJ1-3; 7 bases map to TRBD1. Germline-derived CDR1 and CDR2 are SGHTA and FQGNSA. Trimming at V came to 5 bases and at J to 2 bases, leaving 6 bases not matched to a gene. CDR3 length: 15 amino acids. The CDR3 nucleotides read TGTGCCAGCAGCCCTGGGACAGCGGCTGGAAACACCATATATTTT. Translation gives CASSPGTAAGNTIYF.

This clone came up a few times. The chain joins TRBV7-3 to TRBJ1-2; a possible D gene is TRBD1 (6 bases). Per germline, CDR1 SGHTA and CDR2 FQGTGA. V was trimmed by 6 bases and J by 2 bases, leaving 10 bases between them. CDR3 size: 13 residues. The CDR3, as DNA: TGTGCCAGCAGTCAACAGGGAAACTATGGCTACACCTTC. Its translation is CASSQQGNYGYTF.

V gene TRBV2 combines with J gene TRBJ1-4, with D perhaps matching TRBD1 (5 bases). The CDR3 has 16 amino acids. V was pared by 5 bases and J by 0 bases, with 13 bases between. Germline V gene sequence: CDR1 SNHLY, CDR2 FYNNEI. CDR3 nucleotide sequence: TGTGCCAGCAGTCGAGTGGGGGGAGCAACTAATGAAAAACTGTTTTTT. Residues: CASSRVGGATNEKLFF.

This clone has more than one count but fewer than ten. The chain is built from TRBV27 and TRBJ2-7; 9 bases match TRBD2. The germline CDR1 and CDR2 sequences are MNHEY and SMNVEV (reference sequence). The CDR3 spans 16 residues. V shed 2 bases and J 4 bases; nucleotides not matched to a gene: 9. The CDR3 region is CASSLLAGIIPYEQYF. CDR3 coding DNA: TGTGCCAGCAGTTTACTAGCGGGAATAATCCCATACGAGCAGTACTTC.

The J gene is TRBJ2-7, the V gene TRBV6-1; D is possibly TRBD2 (6 bases). The CDR3 totals 18 residues. CDR1 MNHNS and CDR2 SASEGT come from the germline V gene. Trimming removed 2 bases from V and 0 bases from J, with 20 bases in between. CDR3 sequence (DNA): TGTGCCAGCAGTGAACCACCCCGGTTTGCGGGACGCTCCTACGAGCAGTACTTC. Its translation: CASSEPPRFAGRSYEQYF.

In its sample, this clone was seen a few times. The chain uses TRBV7-2 and TRBJ2-7; D is possibly TRBD2 (5 bases). The CDR3 consists of 14 residues. Germline V lookup: CDR1 SGHTA, CDR2 FQGNSA. Trimming removed 5 bases at V and 2 bases at J, with 13 bases between. The CDR3 is CASSPRRAPYEQYF. CDR3 bases: TGTGCCAGCAGCCCCCGGCGGGCCCCCTACGAGCAGTACTTC.

This clone was counted a few times. The chain couples TRBV5-4 to TRBJ1-2, with D hard to call. Germline loops: CDR1 SGHNT, CDR2 YYREEE (reference sequence). This CDR3 region has 13 residues. Trimming stripped 0 bases from V and 6 bases from J, with 9 bases between. CDR3 DNA: TGTGCCAGCAGCTTGGTCTCGGGGAATGGCTACACCTTC. Protein: CASSLVSGNGYTF.

This clone was recorded a few times. The chain has TRBV7-9 and TRBJ2-2; unclear D gene. Germline CDR1 SEHNR, CDR2 FQNEAQ (reference sequence). This CDR3 is 11 amino acids long. The V and J ends lost 6 bases and 4 bases respectively, with 3 bases between them. CDR3 nucleotides: TGTGCCAGCAGTCGCACCGGGGAGCTGTTTTTT. This encodes CASSRTGELFF.

This clone was seen a few times. The genes are TRBV6-1 and TRBJ2-7, with 13 bases fitting TRBD2. The CDR3 is 16 amino acids. The junction had 8 bases not matched to a gene; V was cut back by 2 bases and J by 7 bases. The germline CDR1 and CDR2 sequences are MNHNS and SASEGT. CDR3 loop: CASSEIFQLAGGEQYF. CDR3 DNA sequence: TGTGCCAGCAGTGAAATCTTCCAACTAGCGGGGGGGGAGCAGTACTTC.

Only a few counts were recorded for this clone. The J gene is TRBJ2-3, the V gene TRBV6-1; 10 bases line up with TRBD1. This CDR3 has 14 residues. Per the germline V gene, CDR1 is MNHNS and CDR2 is SASEGT. With V trimmed by 7 bases and J by 5 bases, 6 bases remained unmatched. The CDR3: CASIRQGARDTQYF. The CDR3 bases are TGTGCCAGCATACGACAGGGGGCTCGAGATACGCAGTATTTT.

This clone was found a few times. The genes are TRBV4-2 and TRBJ2-7; 7 bases fit TRBD2. The germline V gene has CDR1 LGHNA and CDR2 YNFKEQ. The trim removed 2 bases at V and 4 bases at J, leaving 14 bases unmatched. There are 17 residues in the CDR3. This CDR3 is CASSQLPTSPNGYEQYF. CDR3 DNA sequence: TGTGCCAGCAGCCAACTCCCGACTAGCCCAAATGGATACGAGCAGTACTTC.

V and J are TRBV7-9 and TRBJ2-5, with a tentative D call TRBD2 (6 bases). CDR3 length equals 15 residues. CDR1 is SEHNR and CDR2 is FQNEAQ in the germline V gene (reference sequence). Trimming left V 5 bases short and J 5 bases short, with 18 bases between. Written as DNA, the CDR3 is TGTGCCAGCAGCCCAACCGGGGGAGTAGGGGAGACCCAGTACTTC. Translation gives CASSPTGGVGETQYF. The variable domain in full, completed from reference TRBV7-9 and TRBJ2-5, reads DTGVSQNPRHKITKRGQNVTFRCDPISEHNRLYWYRQTLGQGPEFLTYFQNEAQLEKSRLLSDRFSAERPKGSFSTLEIQRTEQGDSAMYLCASSPTGGVGETQYFGPGTRLLVL.

The chain carries TRBV6-5 and TRBJ2-7, with TRBD1 matching over 7 bases. Looked up from germline, CDR1 is MNHEY and CDR2 is SVGAGI. The length of the CDR3 is 14 residues. V was clipped by 2 bases and J by 2 bases; unmatched bases: 3. The CDR3 protein is CASSYRGPPYEQYF. CDR3 coding DNA: TGTGCCAGCAGTTACAGGGGGCCCCCCTACGAGCAGTACTTC.

This chain joins TRBV10-3 and TRBJ2-1; the match to TRBD1 covers 9 bases. Looked up from germline, CDR1 is ENHRY and CDR2 is SYGVKD. CDR3 length equals 13 residues. The V segment lost 5 bases and the J segment 7 bases; nucleotides outside the gene matches: 3. For the CDR3, the DNA is TGTGCCATCAGTACAGGGGGCTCGAATGAGCAGTTCTTC. The encoded protein is CAISTGGSNEQFF.

This clone showed up just once. V usage is TRBV9 and J usage is TRBJ2-2; 10 bases map to TRBD2. Germline V CDR1 and CDR2: SGDLS, YYNGEE. CDR3 size: 19 residues. V lost 4 bases and J lost 3; bases outside the gene matches: 15. The chain's CDR3 is CASSPARSGGAWDTGELFF. The DNA for the CDR3 is TGTGCCAGCAGCCCAGCCCGAAGCGGGGGGGCGTGGGACACCGGGGAGCTGTTTTTT.

The gene calls are TRBV6-6 and TRBJ1-1; tentatively, D is TRBD1 (6 bases). With 7 bases removed from V and 6 bases from J, the gap between germline ends came to 18 bases. This CDR3 spans 14 amino acids. CDR1 is MNHNY, CDR2 SVGAGI, per germline (reference sequence). CDR3 residues: CASTVRGGLSEAFF. As DNA, the CDR3 is TGTGCCAGCACGGTAAGGGGGGGCCTCTCTGAAGCTTTCTTT.

As regards this clone: Distinct nucleotide sequences in the sample also encode this CDR3. V usage is TRBV19 and J usage is TRBJ1-1; D possibly corresponds to TRBD1 (6 bases). CDR3 length: 15 amino acids. Germline lookup yields CDR1 LNHDA and CDR2 SQIVND (reference sequence). In DNA form, the CDR3 reads TGTGCTATCAAACCTCTACAGGGAGTTGCCACTGAAGCTTTCTTT. This translates into CAIKPLQGVATEAFF.

The chain has TRBV5-4 and TRBJ1-4; D is unresolved. V shed 4 bases and J shed 5 bases, with 15 bases lying between them. CDR1 is SGHNT, CDR2 YYREEE, per germline (reference sequence). The CDR3 is 15 amino acids. The CDR3 region is CASSPRVGRNEKLFF. The CDR3 DNA reads as TGTGCCAGCAGCCCGCGGGTGGGGAGGAATGAAAAACTGTTTTTT. The full variable domain, its missing parts supplied by reference TRBV5-4 and TRBJ1-4, is ETGVTQSPTHLIKTRGQQVTLRCSSQSGHNTVSWYQQALGQGPQFIFQYYREEENGRGNFPPRFSGLQFPNYSSELNVNALELDDSALYLCASSPRVGRNEKLFFGSGTQLSVL.